This T cell receptor (beta chain) was recorded in a study of STAT3 mutations in large granular lymphocyte leukemia. In the study overall: Canonical activating STAT3 mutations were detected in roughly half of the longitudinally sequenced T-LGLL patients.

Whole-study results and caveats: Every T-LGLL patient had at least one immunodominant TCRbeta clonotype. In about 30% of the 18 patients, new TCR clonotypes emerged after therapy. In several patients, dominant TCR clone burden exceeded STAT3 mutant burden. Persisting codominant clonotypes may have hidden a small pathogenic clone.

Per germline, CDR1 SEHNR and CDR2 FQNEAQ (reference sequence). The CDR3 runs to 15 residues. V was clipped by 5 bases and J by 0 bases, with 13 bases between them. For this clone: No antigen is known for it.

Some clones are missing from TCRdb's copy, which holds only in-frame ones; the method was immunoSEQ multiplex PCR. The profile covers a few thousand clones, with about three fifths appearing a single time and more than 35% taken by the ten largest. Specimen: PBMCs. The receptor comes from a human donor with T large granular lymphocyte leukemia. Some clones in this sample may be carry-over from other donors' samples. The chain uses TRBV7-9 and TRBJ1-1; D call uncertain. DNA for the CDR3: TGTGCCAGCAGCCCCTCGGGTTGGATGAACACTGAAGCTTTCTTT. Its protein product is CASSPSGWMNTEAFF.